This TCR beta chain was sequenced in a study of T cell changes during pregnancy in multiple sclerosis (dated by TCRdb to the late 2010s). The study in broad terms: The study examined how the T cell repertoire changed over the course of pregnancy in women with multiple sclerosis.

Note on this clone: The specificity of this receptor is unknown. There are no base qualities to consult, and no much larger clone falls within one base.

From a lookup of the germline V gene, CDR1 and CDR2 are MNHEY and SVGAGI. The CDR3 covers 13 residues, taking in both the cysteine and the phenylalanine. The CDR3 DNA has 39 bases and is translated from base 1. V loses 5 bases, J loses 4 bases, and the germline ends lie 11 bases apart. The library was produced with the immunoSEQ multiplex PCR assay. In TCRdb, the immuneACCESS table is reduced to in-frame sequences with V and J assigned. These tables do not hold every clone; where another copy was compared, an unresolved V gene accounts for under half, and the others remain unexplained. Recorded for this sample are approximately 50,000 clones; 80% to 95% of them occurred a single time. The ten biggest clones cover approximately 5.8% of the sample.

This chain joins TRBV6-5 to TRBJ1-2; TRBD1 is perhaps the D gene, given 5 matching bases. Sequenced material: peripheral blood, taken in the third trimester of pregnancy. This sequence originates from a female donor in good health, enrolled as a control in a pregnancy study. The DNA sequence reads TGTGCCAGCAGTCGCCAGGGTCTCTATGGCTACACCTTC. This encodes CASSRQGLYGYTF.